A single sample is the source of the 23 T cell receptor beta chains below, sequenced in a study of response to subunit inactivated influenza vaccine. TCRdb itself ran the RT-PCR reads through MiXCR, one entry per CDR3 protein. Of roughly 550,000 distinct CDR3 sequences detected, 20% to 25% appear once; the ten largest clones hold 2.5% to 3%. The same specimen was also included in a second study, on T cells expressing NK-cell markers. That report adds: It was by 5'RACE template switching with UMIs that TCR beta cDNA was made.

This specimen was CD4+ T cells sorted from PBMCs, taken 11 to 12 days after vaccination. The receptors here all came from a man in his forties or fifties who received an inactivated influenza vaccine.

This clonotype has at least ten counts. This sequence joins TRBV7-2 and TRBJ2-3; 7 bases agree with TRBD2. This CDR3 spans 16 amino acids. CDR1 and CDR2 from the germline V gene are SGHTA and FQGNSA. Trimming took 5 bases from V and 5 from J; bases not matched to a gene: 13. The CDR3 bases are TGTGCCAGCAGCCCAAAGGGAGGGTCCGCGGAAGATACGCAGTATTTT. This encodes CASSPKGGSAEDTQYF. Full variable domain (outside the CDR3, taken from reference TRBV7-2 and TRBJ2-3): GAGVSQSPSNKVTEKGKDVELRCDPISGHTALYWYRQSLGQGLEFLIYFQGNSAPDKSGLPSDRFSAERTGGSVSTLTIQRTQQEDSAVYLCASSPKGGSAEDTQYFGPGTRLTVL.

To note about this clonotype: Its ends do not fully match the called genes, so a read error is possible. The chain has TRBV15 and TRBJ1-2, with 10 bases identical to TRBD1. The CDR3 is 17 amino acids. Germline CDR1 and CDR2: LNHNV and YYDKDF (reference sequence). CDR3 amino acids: CATNREYQDRGKYGYTF. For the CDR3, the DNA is TGTGCCACCAACAGAGAATACCAGGACAGGGGGAAGTATGGCTACACCTTC. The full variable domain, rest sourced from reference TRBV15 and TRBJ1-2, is DAMVIQNPRYQVTQFGKPVTLSCSQTLNHNVMYWYQQKSSQAPKLLFHYYDKDFNNEADTPDNFQSRRPNTSFCFLDIRSPGLGDTAMYLCATNREYQDRGKYGYTFGSGTRLTVV.

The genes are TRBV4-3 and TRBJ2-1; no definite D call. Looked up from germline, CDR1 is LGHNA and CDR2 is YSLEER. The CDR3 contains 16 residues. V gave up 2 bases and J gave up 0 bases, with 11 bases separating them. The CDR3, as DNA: TGCGCCAGCAGCCAAACCTATACCAGCTCCTACAATGAGCAGTTCTTC. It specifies CASSQTYTSSYNEQFF.

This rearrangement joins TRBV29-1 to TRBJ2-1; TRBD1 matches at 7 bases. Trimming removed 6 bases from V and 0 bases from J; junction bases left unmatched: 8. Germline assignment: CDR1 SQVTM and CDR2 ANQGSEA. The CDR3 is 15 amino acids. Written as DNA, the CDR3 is TGCAGCGTAGGGGGCGAGGGAAGCTCCTACAATGAGCAGTTCTTC. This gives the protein CSVGGEGSSYNEQFF.

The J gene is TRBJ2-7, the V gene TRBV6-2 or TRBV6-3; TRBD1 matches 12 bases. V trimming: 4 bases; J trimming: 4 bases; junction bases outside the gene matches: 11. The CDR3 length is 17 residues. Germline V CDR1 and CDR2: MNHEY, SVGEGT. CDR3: CASSLTHRDRGHYEQYF. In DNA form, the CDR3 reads TGTGCCAGCAGTTTGACACACCGGGACAGGGGGCATTACGAGCAGTACTTC.

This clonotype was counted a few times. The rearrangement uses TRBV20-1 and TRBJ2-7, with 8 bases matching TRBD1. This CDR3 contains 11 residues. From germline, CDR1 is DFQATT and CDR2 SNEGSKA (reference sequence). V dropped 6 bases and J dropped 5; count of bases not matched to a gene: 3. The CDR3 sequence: CSALDRDEQYF. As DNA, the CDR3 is TGCAGTGCCTTGGACAGGGACGAGCAGTACTTC.

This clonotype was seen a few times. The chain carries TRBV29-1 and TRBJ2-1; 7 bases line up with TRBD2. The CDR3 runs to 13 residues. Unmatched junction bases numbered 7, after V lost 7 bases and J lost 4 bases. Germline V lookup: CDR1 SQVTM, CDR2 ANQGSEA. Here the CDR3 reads CSGQRDLYNEQFF. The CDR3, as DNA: TGCAGCGGACAGCGGGACCTTTACAATGAGCAGTTCTTC.

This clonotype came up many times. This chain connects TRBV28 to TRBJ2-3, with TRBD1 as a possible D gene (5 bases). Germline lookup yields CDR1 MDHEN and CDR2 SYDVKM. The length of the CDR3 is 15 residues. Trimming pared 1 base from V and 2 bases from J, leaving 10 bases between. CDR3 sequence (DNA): TGTGCCAGCAGTTTATTGCCAGGGCCCACAGATACGCAGTATTTT. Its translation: CASSLLPGPTDTQYF.

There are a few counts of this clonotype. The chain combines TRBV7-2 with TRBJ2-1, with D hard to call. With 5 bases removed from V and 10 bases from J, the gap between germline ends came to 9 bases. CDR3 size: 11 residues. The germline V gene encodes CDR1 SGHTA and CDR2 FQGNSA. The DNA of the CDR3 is TGTGCCAGCAGCCCAGGCGTGGAGCAGTTCTTC. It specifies CASSPGVEQFF.

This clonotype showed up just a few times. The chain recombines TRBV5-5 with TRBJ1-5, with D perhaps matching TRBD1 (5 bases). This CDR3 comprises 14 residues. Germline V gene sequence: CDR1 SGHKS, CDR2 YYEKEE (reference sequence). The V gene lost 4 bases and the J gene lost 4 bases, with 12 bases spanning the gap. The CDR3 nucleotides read TGTGCCAGCAGCCCGGGACTGCAAAATCAGCCCCAGCATTTT. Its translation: CASSPGLQNQPQHF.

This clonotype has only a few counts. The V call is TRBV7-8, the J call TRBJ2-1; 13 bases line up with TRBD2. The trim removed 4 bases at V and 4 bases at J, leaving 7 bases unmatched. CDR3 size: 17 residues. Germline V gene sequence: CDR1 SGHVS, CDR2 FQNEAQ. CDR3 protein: CASSSRTSGGPYNEQFF. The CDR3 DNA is TGTGCCAGCAGCTCACGGACTAGCGGGGGCCCGTACAATGAGCAGTTCTTC.

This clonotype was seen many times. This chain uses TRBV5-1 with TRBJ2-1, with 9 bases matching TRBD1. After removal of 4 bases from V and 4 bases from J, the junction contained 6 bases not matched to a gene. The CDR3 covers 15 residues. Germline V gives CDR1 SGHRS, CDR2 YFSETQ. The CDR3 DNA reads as TGCGCCAGCAGCACACGGACAGGGGCGTACAATGAGCAGTTCTTC. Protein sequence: CASSTRTGAYNEQFF.

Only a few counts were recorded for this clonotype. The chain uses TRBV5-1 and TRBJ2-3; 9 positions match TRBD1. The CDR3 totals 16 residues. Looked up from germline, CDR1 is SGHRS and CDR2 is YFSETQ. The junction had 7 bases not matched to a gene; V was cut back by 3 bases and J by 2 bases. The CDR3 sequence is CASSWGTGLLTDTQYF. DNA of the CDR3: TGCGCCAGCAGCTGGGGGACAGGGCTTCTCACAGATACGCAGTATTTT.

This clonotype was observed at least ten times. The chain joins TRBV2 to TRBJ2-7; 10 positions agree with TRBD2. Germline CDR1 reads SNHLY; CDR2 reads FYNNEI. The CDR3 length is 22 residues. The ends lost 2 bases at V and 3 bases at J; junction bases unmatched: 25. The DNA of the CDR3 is TGTGCCAGCAGTGAATATGGTTCTTTGTGGCTAGCGGGAGCCCAACAGAACTACGAGCAGTACTTC. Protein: CASSEYGSLWLAGAQQNYEQYF.

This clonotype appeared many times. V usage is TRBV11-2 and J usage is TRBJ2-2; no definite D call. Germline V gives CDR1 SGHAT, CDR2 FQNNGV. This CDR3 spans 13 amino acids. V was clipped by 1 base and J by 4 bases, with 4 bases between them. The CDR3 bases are TGTGCCAGCAGCTTAGGGTCCACCGGGGAGCTGTTTTTT. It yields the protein CASSLGSTGELFF.

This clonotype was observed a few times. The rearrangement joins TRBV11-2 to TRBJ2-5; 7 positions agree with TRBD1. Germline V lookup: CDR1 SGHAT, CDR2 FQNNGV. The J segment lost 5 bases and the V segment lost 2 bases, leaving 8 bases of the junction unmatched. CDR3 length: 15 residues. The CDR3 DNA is TGTGCCAGCAGCTTACAGGACAGGTCTGAGGAGACCCAGTACTTC. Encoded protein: CASSLQDRSEETQYF. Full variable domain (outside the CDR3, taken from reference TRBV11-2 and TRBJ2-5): EAGVAQSPRYKIIEKRQSVAFWCNPISGHATLYWYQQILGQGPKLLIQFQNNGVVDDSQLPKDRFSAERLKGVDSTLKIQPAKLEDSAVYLCASSLQDRSEETQYFGPGTRLLVL.

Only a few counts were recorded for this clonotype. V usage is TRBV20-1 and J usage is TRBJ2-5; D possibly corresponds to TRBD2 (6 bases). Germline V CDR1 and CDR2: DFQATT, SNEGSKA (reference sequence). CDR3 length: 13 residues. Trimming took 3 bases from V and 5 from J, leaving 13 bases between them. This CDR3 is CSASSLAYETQYF. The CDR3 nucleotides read TGCAGTGCTAGCAGTCTAGCGTATGAGACCCAGTACTTC.

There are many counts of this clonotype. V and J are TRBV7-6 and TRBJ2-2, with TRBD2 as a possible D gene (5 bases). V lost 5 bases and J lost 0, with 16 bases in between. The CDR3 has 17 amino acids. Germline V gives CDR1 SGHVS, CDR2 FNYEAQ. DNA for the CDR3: TGTGCCAGCAGCAGACTCTCAAGCGGCTCGAACACCGGGGAGCTGTTTTTT. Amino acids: CASSRLSSGSNTGELFF.

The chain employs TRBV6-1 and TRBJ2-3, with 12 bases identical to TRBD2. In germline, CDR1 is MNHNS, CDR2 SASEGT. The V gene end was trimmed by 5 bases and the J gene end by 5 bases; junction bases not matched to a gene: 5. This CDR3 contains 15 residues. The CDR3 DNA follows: TGTGCCAGCAGTCTAGCGGGAGGGCCGAAAGATACGCAGTATTTT. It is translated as CASSLAGGPKDTQYF.

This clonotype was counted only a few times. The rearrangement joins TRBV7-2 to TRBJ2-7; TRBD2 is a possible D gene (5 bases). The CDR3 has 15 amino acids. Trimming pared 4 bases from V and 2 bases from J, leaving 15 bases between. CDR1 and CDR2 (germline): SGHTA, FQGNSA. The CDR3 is CASSWTSGLTYEQYF. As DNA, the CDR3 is TGTGCCAGCAGCTGGACCAGCGGATTAACCTACGAGCAGTACTTC.

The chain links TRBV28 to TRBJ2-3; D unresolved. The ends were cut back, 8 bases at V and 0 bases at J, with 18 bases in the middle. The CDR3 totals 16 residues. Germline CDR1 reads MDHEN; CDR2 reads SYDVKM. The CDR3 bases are TGTGCCAGCTGGAGTCTTCGCGGCCCTAGCACAGATACGCAGTATTTT. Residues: CASWSLRGPSTDTQYF.

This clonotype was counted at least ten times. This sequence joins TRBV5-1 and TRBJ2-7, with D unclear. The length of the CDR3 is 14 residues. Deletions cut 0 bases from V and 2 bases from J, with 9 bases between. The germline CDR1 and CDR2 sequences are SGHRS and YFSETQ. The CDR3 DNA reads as TGCGCCAGCAGCTTGGCTTTGGAACCCTACGAGCAGTACTTC. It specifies CASSLALEPYEQYF.

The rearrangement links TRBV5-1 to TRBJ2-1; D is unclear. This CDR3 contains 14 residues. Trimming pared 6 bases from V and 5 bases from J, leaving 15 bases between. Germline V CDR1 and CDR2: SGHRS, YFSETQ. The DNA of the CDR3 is TGCGCCAGCAACCCGAACCCAACGGACAATGAGCAGTTCTTC. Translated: CASNPNPTDNEQFF.